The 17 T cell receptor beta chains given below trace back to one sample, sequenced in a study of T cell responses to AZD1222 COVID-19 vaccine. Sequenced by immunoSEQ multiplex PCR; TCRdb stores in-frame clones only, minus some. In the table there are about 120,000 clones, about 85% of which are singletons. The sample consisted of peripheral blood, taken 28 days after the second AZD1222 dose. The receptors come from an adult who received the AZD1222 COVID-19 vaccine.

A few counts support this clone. The CDR3 region is CASIPQGGYGYTF. For the CDR3, the DNA is TGTGCCAGCATCCCACAGGGAGGCTATGGCTACACCTTC. The rearrangement links TRBV2 to TRBJ1-2; tentative D call: TRBD1 (6 bases). This CDR3 comprises 13 residues. Per the germline V gene, CDR1 is SNHLY and CDR2 is FYNNEI. V shed 7 bases and J shed 4 bases, with 13 bases lying between them.

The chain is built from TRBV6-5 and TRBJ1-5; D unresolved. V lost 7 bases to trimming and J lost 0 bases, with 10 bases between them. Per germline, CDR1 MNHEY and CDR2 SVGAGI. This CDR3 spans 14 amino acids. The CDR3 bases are TGTGCCAGCAAACGGACGGATAGCAATCAGCCCCAGCATTTT. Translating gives CASKRTDSNQPQHF.

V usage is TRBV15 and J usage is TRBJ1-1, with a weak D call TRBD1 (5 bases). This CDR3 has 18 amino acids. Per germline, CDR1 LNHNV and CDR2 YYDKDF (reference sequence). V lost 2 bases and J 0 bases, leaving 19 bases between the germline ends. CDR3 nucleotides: TGTGCCACCAGCAGACAAACTGGGGGGACCCTCATGAACACTGAAGCTTTCTTT. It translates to CATSRQTGGTLMNTEAFF.

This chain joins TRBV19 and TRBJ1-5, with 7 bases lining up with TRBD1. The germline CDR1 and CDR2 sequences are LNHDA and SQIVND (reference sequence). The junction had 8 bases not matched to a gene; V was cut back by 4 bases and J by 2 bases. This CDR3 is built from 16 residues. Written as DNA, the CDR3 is TGTGCCAGTAGTACCCTCCCAGGGGGAGGCAATCAGCCCCAGCATTTT. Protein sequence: CASSTLPGGGNQPQHF.

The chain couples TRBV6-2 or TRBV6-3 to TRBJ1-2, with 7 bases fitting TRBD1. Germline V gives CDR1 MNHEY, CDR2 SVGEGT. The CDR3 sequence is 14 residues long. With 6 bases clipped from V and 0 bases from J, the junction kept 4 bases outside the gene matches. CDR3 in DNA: TGTGCCAGCAGCGCCGGGACAGCTAACTATGGCTACACCTTC. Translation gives CASSAGTANYGYTF.

CDR3 DNA sequence: TGTGCCAGCAGCTTGAGGTATTCGCGGCAGGCGGGAGCGGTGGCTTTCTTT. Protein product: CASSLRYSRQAGAVAFF. V and J are TRBV7-2 and TRBJ1-1, with no clear D. Germline CDR1 and CDR2: SGHTA and FQGNSA. The CDR3 has 17 residues. Trimming pared 3 bases from V and 11 bases from J, leaving 28 bases between.

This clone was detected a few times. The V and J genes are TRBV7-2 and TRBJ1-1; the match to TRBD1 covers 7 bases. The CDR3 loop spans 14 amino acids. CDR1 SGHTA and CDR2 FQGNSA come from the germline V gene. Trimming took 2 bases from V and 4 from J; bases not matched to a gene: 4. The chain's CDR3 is CASSLIAGGTEAFF. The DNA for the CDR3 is TGTGCCAGCAGCTTAATCGCAGGGGGCACTGAAGCTTTCTTT. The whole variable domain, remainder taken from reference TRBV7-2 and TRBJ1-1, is GAGVSQSPSNKVTEKGKDVELRCDPISGHTALYWYRQSLGQGLEFLIYFQGNSAPDKSGLPSDRFSAERTGGSVSTLTIQRTQQEDSAVYLCASSLIAGGTEAFFGQGTRLTVV.

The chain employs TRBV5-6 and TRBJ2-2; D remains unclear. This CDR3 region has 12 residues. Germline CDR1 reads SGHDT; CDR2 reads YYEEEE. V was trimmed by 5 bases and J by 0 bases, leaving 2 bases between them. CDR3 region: CASSSNTGELFF. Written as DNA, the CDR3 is TGTGCCAGCAGTTCGAACACCGGGGAGCTGTTTTTT.

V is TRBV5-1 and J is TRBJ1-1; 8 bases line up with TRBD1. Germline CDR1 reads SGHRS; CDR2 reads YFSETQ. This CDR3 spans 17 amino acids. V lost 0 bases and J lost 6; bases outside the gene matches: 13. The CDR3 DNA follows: TGCGCCAGCAGCTTGGCCGGGGTCGGCCAGGGGGCGGCTGAAGCTTTCTTT. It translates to CASSLAGVGQGAAEAFF.

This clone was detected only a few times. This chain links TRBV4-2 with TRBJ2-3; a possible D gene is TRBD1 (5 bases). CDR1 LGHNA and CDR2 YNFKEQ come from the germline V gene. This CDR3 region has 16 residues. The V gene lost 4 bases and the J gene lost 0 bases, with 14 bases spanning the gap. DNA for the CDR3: TGTGCCAGCAGCCCCAGGGCAGGCCGGAGCACAGATACGCAGTATTTT. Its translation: CASSPRAGRSTDTQYF.

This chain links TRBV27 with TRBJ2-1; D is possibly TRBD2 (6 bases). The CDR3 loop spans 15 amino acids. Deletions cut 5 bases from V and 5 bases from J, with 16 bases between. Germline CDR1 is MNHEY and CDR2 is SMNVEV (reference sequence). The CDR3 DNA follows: TGTGCCAGCAGTCTCCTCCCGGGAGCCAACAATGAGCAGTTCTTC. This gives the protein CASSLLPGANNEQFF.

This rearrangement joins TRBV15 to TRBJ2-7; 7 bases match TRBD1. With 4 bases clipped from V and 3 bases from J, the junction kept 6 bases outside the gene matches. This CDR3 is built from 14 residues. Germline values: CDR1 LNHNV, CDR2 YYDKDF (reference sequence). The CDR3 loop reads CATSMEGDSYEQYF. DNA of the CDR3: TGTGCCACCAGCATGGAAGGGGACAGCTACGAGCAGTACTTC.

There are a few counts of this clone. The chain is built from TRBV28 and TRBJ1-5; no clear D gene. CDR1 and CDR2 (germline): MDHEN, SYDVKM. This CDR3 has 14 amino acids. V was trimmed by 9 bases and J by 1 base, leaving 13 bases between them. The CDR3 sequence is CASLGGLSNQPQHF. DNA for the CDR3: TGTGCCAGTCTAGGAGGTTTAAGCAATCAGCCCCAGCATTTT.

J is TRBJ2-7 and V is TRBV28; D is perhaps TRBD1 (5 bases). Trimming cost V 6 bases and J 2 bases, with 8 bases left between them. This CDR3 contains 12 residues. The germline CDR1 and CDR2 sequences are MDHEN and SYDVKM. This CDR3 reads CASRLTAYEQYF. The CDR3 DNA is TGTGCCAGCAGATTGACAGCCTACGAGCAGTACTTC.

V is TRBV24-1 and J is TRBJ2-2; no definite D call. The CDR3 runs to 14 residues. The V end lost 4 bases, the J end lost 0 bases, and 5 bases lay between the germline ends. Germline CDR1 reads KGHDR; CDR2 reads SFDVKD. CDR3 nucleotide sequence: TGTGCCACCAGTGACAGAGCGAACACCGGGGAGCTGTTTTTT. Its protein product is CATSDRANTGELFF.

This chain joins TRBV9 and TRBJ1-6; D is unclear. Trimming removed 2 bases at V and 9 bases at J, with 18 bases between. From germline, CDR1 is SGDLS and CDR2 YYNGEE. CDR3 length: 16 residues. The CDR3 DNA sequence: TGTGCCAGCAGCGTCGGCCCGAAGGATTGGATTTCACCCCTCCACTTT. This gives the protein CASSVGPKDWISPLHF.

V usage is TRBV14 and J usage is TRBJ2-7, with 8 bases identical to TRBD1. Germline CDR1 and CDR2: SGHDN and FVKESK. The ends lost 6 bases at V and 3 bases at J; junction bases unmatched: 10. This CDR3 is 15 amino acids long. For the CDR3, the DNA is TGTGCCAGCAGTCGGACAGGGTTCTTCTACTACGAGCAGTACTTC. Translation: CASSRTGFFYYEQYF.